These T cell receptor beta chains were read from a single sample in a study of CD8+ T cells in alopecia areata. Profiling relied on immunoSEQ multiplex PCR, and the TCRdb table lists in-frame clones only, not all of them. Counted here are about 200,000 clones, around three fifths occurring once; the ten biggest clones make up 0.45%. The material was CD4+ T cells sorted from blood, obtained at week 0. The receptors were sampled from a human donor with alopecia areata. The CDR3 runs from the conserved cysteine through the conserved F or W. The order of the fields is V gene, J gene, D gene, CDR3 protein. The D gene is left open where the match is weak.

>TRBV29-1|TRBJ2-1|.
CSVEDWSSPGNEQFF
>TRBV2|TRBJ2-2|TRBD1
CASSRQGANTGELFF
>TRBV28|TRBJ2-7|TRBD2
CASSSAGVLYEQYF
>TRBV18|TRBJ1-1|.
CASSPGMNTEAFF
>TRBV29-1|TRBJ2-1|TRBD2
CSAPRGEGNEQFF
>TRBV9|TRBJ1-2|.
CASSVGGTAYGYTF
>TRBV5-8|TRBJ1-2|TRBD1
CASSLSGRGQVTYTF
>TRBV6-5|TRBJ1-2|.
CASSSPAAGYGYTF
>TRBV5-6|TRBJ2-2|.
CASSPPVGELFF
>TRBV4-1|TRBJ2-1|.
CASSQPLYNEQFF
>TRBV5-1|TRBJ2-1|.
CASSLGSGYNEQFF
>TRBV6-5|TRBJ1-2|.
CASSQGTRGYTF
>TRBV5-1|TRBJ1-4|.
CASSLTRQQDEKLFF
>TRBV23-1|TRBJ1-6|.
CATPEAATNSPLHF
>TRBV7-9|TRBJ2-2|TRBD2
CASHSGFNTGELFF
>TRBV7-2|TRBJ1-1|.
CASSFRAGNTEAFF
>TRBV19|TRBJ2-1|TRBD2
CASSKGGAPLGNEQFF
>TRBV5-1|TRBJ2-2|.
CASTGTSANTGELFF
>TRBV7-9|TRBJ1-1|.
CASSSEVGTEAFF
>TRBV29-1|TRBJ1-2|.
CSVEVRAESYGYTF
>TRBV6-5|TRBJ2-7|TRBD1
CASNTGGRDEQYF
>TRBV7-9|TRBJ2-7|TRBD2
CASSLAGGPHEQYF
>TRBV30|TRBJ2-2|.
CAWSVNNPRAGELFF
>TRBV9|TRBJ2-2|TRBD1
CASSPNSPGQGWNTGELFF
>TRBV29-1|TRBJ2-7|TRBD1
CSAGTGKHEQYF